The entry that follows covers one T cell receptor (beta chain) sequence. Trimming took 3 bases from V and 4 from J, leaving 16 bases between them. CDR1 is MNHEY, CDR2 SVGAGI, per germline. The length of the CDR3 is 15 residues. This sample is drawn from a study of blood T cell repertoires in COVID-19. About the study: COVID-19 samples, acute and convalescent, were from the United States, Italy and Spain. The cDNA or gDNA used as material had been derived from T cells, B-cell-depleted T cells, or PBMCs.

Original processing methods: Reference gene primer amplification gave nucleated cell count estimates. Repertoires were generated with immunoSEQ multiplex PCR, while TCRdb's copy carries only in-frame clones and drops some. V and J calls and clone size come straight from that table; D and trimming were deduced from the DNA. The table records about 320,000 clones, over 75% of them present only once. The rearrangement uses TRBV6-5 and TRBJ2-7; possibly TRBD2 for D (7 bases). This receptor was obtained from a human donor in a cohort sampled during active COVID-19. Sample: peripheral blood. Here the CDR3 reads CASSYSPGGQYEQYF. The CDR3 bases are TGTGCCAGCAGTTATTCCCCGGGGGGCCAGTACGAGCAGTACTTC.